The 22 T cell receptor beta chains below come from one sample, sequenced in a study of early T cells in non-severe SARS-CoV-2 infection. TCRdb called the 5' RACE reads again in MiXCR, with one record for every CDR3 protein. The table has about 59,000 distinct CDR3 sequences, around 13% seen once; the top ten hold about a tenth. Sequencing was performed on whole blood, taken at baseline. The receptors come from an adult who was a healthcare worker with PCR-confirmed SARS-CoV-2 infection or an uninfected control (not recorded which).

This clonotype was picked up many times. This chain joins TRBV11-2 and TRBJ2-4; a weak D match, TRBD2 (6 bases). Trimming cost V 1 base and J 2 bases, with 15 bases left between them. The CDR3 runs 17 residues. The germline V gene encodes CDR1 SGHAT and CDR2 FQNNGV. This CDR3 reads CASSLGRGMDPKNIQYF. CDR3 coding DNA: TGTGCCAGCAGCTTAGGTCGGGGGATGGACCCCAAAAACATTCAGTACTTC.

This CDR3 is CASSPYRDTQYF. In DNA form, the CDR3 reads TGTGCCAGCAGCCCTTATCGGGATACGCAGTATTTT. This chain uses TRBV7-2 with TRBJ2-3; no reliable D call. The V end lost 5 bases, the J end lost 6 bases, and 9 bases lay between the germline ends. Germline CDR1 reads SGHTA; CDR2 reads FQGNSA. The CDR3 loop spans 12 amino acids.

A few counts support this clonotype. The J gene is TRBJ2-3, the V gene TRBV19, with D perhaps TRBD1 (5 bases). Germline V gives CDR1 LNHDA, CDR2 SQIVND (reference sequence). V shed 5 bases and J shed 4 bases, with 13 bases lying between them. This CDR3 has 14 amino acids. DNA for the CDR3: TGTGCCAGTAGTGCCTGGTGGGGCGCAGATACGCAGTATTTT. This gives the protein CASSAWWGADTQYF.

This chain links TRBV2 with TRBJ1-4; perhaps TRBD1 as D (6 bases). Trimming removed 8 bases at V and 0 bases at J, with 19 bases between. The CDR3 is 17 residues long. Germline V CDR1 and CDR2: SNHLY, FYNNEI. The CDR3 region has the DNA TGTGCCAGCGCACTGGACAGCTCACTATCAACTAATGAAAAACTGTTTTTT. It specifies CASALDSSLSTNEKLFF. The full variable domain, in which reference TRBV2 and TRBJ1-4 provide the parts outside the CDR3, is EPEVTQTPSHQVTQMGQEVILRCVPISNHLYFYWYRQILGQKVEFLVSFYNNEISEKSEIFDDQFSVERPDGSNFTLKIRSTKLEDSAMYFCASALDSSLSTNEKLFFGSGTQLSVL.

V and J are TRBV10-3 and TRBJ2-7, with D perhaps matching TRBD2 (5 bases). Germline-derived CDR1 and CDR2 are ENHRY and SYGVKD. The germline V and J ends were trimmed by 6 bases and 1 base, with 13 bases remaining between them. The CDR3 spans 14 residues. CDR3 bases: TGTGCCATCAGCAACGGGGAGCGGTCCTACGAGCAGTACTTC. Translated: CAISNGERSYEQYF.

The sample holds a few counts of this clonotype. The chain uses TRBV12-3 or TRBV12-4 and TRBJ1-1; tentative D call: TRBD1 (6 bases). The CDR3 extends over 13 amino acids. V was cut by 7 bases and J by 1 base, with 10 bases left in between. The DNA of the CDR3 is TGTGCCAGCACCAGGGGCGAGAACACTGAAGCTTTCTTT. It encodes CASTRGENTEAFF.

The table lists this clonotype with a few counts. This sequence joins TRBV7-2 and TRBJ2-7; 9 bases are shared with TRBD1. The CDR3 runs 15 residues. The V and J ends lost 5 bases and 5 bases, in that order; junction bases with no gene match: 10. Germline V lookup: CDR1 SGHTA, CDR2 FQGNSA. CDR3 in amino acids: CASSPTGGEGDEQYF. The CDR3 region has the DNA TGTGCCAGCAGCCCGACAGGGGGAGAGGGGGACGAGCAGTACTTC.

In this sample, this clonotype turned up many times. The J gene is TRBJ1-2, the V gene TRBV29-1; 12 nucleotides match TRBD1. The CDR3 loop spans 13 amino acids. Germline V gene sequence: CDR1 SQVTM, CDR2 ANQGSEA. The trim removed 6 bases at V and 6 bases at J, leaving 5 bases unmatched. The CDR3 region is CSVGTGGIDGYTF. The CDR3, as DNA: TGCAGCGTGGGGACAGGGGGCATCGATGGCTACACCTTC.

This clonotype has just a few counts. This chain joins TRBV5-1 and TRBJ2-1; the D gene is possibly TRBD2 (6 bases). The CDR3 loop spans 13 amino acids. Per germline, CDR1 SGHRS and CDR2 YFSETQ. V lost 3 bases, J lost 7 bases, and 11 bases lay in between. The CDR3 loop reads CASSSGSKNEQFF. CDR3 nucleotide sequence: TGCGCCAGCAGCTCCGGGAGCAAAAATGAGCAGTTCTTC.

This clonotype occurred many times. This chain uses TRBV7-9 with TRBJ2-5; 9 nucleotides match TRBD2. The germline gives CDR1 SEHNR, CDR2 FQNEAQ (reference sequence). The length of the CDR3 is 15 residues. V lost 5 bases to trimming and J lost 2 bases; unmatched junction nucleotides: 6. CDR3 amino acids: CASSPVTSGQETQYF. The CDR3, as DNA: TGTGCCAGCAGCCCCGTGACTAGCGGACAAGAGACCCAGTACTTC.

In its sample, this clonotype ranks as medium-sized (0.01 to 0.1%). This chain uses TRBV7-8 with TRBJ2-1, with 9 bases fitting TRBD1. The V segment lost 5 bases and the J segment 14 bases; nucleotides outside the gene matches: 10. Germline lookup yields CDR1 SGHVS and CDR2 FQNEAQ. This CDR3 is built from 13 residues. This CDR3 is CASSPTTGGREFF. In DNA form, the CDR3 reads TGTGCCAGCAGCCCGACGACAGGGGGTCGGGAGTTCTTC.

This chain uses TRBV7-6 with TRBJ2-3, with D possibly matching TRBD1 (6 bases). The CDR3 totals 15 residues. Germline V gene sequence: CDR1 SGHVS, CDR2 FNYEAQ. Trimming stripped 5 bases from V and 0 bases from J, with 12 bases between. The CDR3 region is CASSPGQSSTDTQYF. DNA of the CDR3: TGTGCCAGCAGCCCCGGACAGTCAAGCACAGATACGCAGTATTTT.

In its sample, this clonotype was seen many times. This rearrangement joins TRBV5-1 to TRBJ2-3; 8 nucleotides agree with TRBD2. Germline V CDR1 and CDR2: SGHRS, YFSETQ. Trimming cost V 0 bases and J 0 bases; bases outside gene matches: 6. This CDR3 is built from 17 residues. The CDR3 loop reads CASSLDPSGGSTDTQYF. As DNA, the CDR3 is TGCGCCAGCAGCTTGGACCCCAGCGGGGGTAGCACAGATACGCAGTATTTT.

The rearrangement uses TRBV21-1 and TRBJ1-2; the table calls TRBD1, which could not be checked here. TRBV21-1 counts as a pseudogene. The CDR3 length is 17 residues. DNA of the CDR3: TGTGCCAGCCCCCAGAGGGGGGAACATGGAACTAACTATGGCTACACCTTC. It yields the protein CASPQRGEHGTNYGYTF.

V and J are TRBV7-3 and TRBJ1-2, with D uncertain. CDR1 is SGHTA and CDR2 is FQGTGA in the germline V gene. The CDR3 is 14 residues long. Trimming left V 0 bases short and J 9 bases short, with 14 bases between. CDR3 sequence (DNA): TGTGCCAGCAGCTTAACGAGTCTTTCTGGAAGCTACACCTTC. Amino acid sequence: CASSLTSLSGSYTF.

This clonotype came up many times. The chain carries TRBV13 and TRBJ2-1; 12 nucleotides line up with TRBD2. The V gene's germline CDR1 is PRHDT and CDR2 FYEKMQ (reference sequence). The CDR3 has 17 amino acids. The V and J ends lost 3 bases and 8 bases, in that order; junction bases with no gene match: 11. CDR3 loop: CASSFARLAGGIHEQFF. CDR3 sequence (DNA): TGTGCCAGCAGCTTTGCGCGTCTAGCGGGAGGGATTCATGAGCAGTTCTTC.

This clonotype was picked up many times. The gene calls are TRBV6-1 and TRBJ2-6; D is ambiguous. Trimming removed 8 bases from V and 0 bases from J, with 11 bases in between. CDR1 is MNHNS, CDR2 SASEGT, per germline. The CDR3 totals 15 residues. CDR3 bases: TGTGCCAGCCAAATGGATCTCTCTGGGGCCAACGTCCTGACTTTC. Encoded protein: CASQMDLSGANVLTF.

A few counts support this clonotype. The genes are TRBV9 and TRBJ1-5; no firm D call. Germline loops: CDR1 SGDLS, CDR2 YYNGEE. The CDR3 consists of 12 residues. V was cut by 4 bases and J by 6 bases, with 8 bases left in between. The CDR3 protein is CASSKGGQPQHF. The CDR3 region has the DNA TGTGCCAGCAGCAAAGGAGGTCAGCCCCAGCATTTT.

V usage is TRBV29-1 and J usage is TRBJ2-7, with a possible D match to TRBD1 (6 bases). There are 14 residues in the CDR3. Trimming stripped 1 base from V and 5 bases from J, with 15 bases between. Germline lookup yields CDR1 SQVTM and CDR2 ANQGSEA. CDR3 nucleotides: TGCAGCGTTGAAGGTACACAGGGTATGGACGAGCAGTACTTC. Its translation is CSVEGTQGMDEQYF.

The chain combines TRBV29-1 with TRBJ1-1; D is uncertain. V lost 1 base, J lost 8 bases, and 8 bases lay in between. This CDR3 is 11 amino acids long. Per germline, CDR1 SQVTM and CDR2 ANQGSEA. CDR3 DNA sequence: TGCAGCGTTGAAGGTGGAGCAGAAGCTTTCTTT. Translation: CSVEGGAEAFF.

This clonotype showed up many times. The chain carries TRBV11-3 and TRBJ1-1; TRBD1 aligns across 9 bases. There are 14 residues in the CDR3. Germline CDR1 SGHNT, CDR2 YENEEA. After removal of 5 bases from V and 8 bases from J, the junction contained 9 bases not matched to a gene. The CDR3 DNA follows: TGTGCCAGCAGCCCCGGGACAGGGATGTCAGAAGCTTTCTTT. Its translation is CASSPGTGMSEAFF.

The rearrangement links TRBV10-3 to TRBJ2-7; the match to TRBD1 covers 7 bases. Trimming at V came to 9 bases and at J to 5 bases, leaving 7 bases not matched to a gene. The length of the CDR3 is 12 residues. Germline loops: CDR1 ENHRY, CDR2 SYGVKD. This chain's CDR3 is CAIRGQSDEQYF. The CDR3 DNA reads TGTGCCATAAGGGGACAGTCCGACGAGCAGTACTTC.